Detailed here is one T cell receptor (beta chain). This sample is part of a study of control samples from healthy donors and cancer patients. TCRdb's table, derived via immunoSEQ multiplex PCR, lists solely in-frame clones and lacks some. Found here are approximately 220,000 clones, roughly 94% of them singletons; the top ten hold 1.5%. The CDR3 is 13 amino acids. Germline V CDR1 and CDR2: LNHDA, SQIVND (reference sequence). V gave up 5 bases and J gave up 8 bases, with 13 bases separating them. The gene calls are TRBV19 and TRBJ1-5; D is perhaps TRBD1 (5 bases). The sample was blood. The receptor's source is a man aged 50-59 years in good health. CDR3 sequence (DNA): TGTGCCAGTAGTTTAATGGCGGGGGAGCCCCAGCATTTT. This translates into CASSLMAGEPQHF.